The rows below give T cell receptor beta chains drawn from one sample of a study of T cell responses to AZD1222 COVID-19 vaccine. Produced via immunoSEQ multiplex PCR; TCRdb's table is partial and in-frame only. The table has roughly 120,000 clones, approximately 90% seen once. Sequencing used peripheral blood, obtained on day 0 of AZD1222 vaccination. The origin of the receptors is an adult in good health. CDR3s include the opening cysteine and the closing phenylalanine or tryptophan. A D gene is named only where the DNA matches it firmly. Rows give clone size only sometimes, using once, few, many, or a class for an expanded clone.

clone size: NA; D gene: NA; J gene: TRBJ2-1; V gene: TRBV4-3; CDR3 protein: CASSQVSQVDNEQFF; CDR3 DNA: TGCGCCAGCAGCCAAGTGTCGCAGGTCGACAATGAGCAGTTCTTC
clone size: NA; D gene: NA; J gene: TRBJ1-4; V gene: TRBV3-1/TRBV3-2; CDR3 protein: CASSSRGSSTSKLFF; CDR3 DNA: TGTGCCAGCAGCTCACGAGGCTCTTCGACCTCTAAACTGTTTTTT
clone size: NA; D gene: TRBD2; J gene: TRBJ2-3; V gene: TRBV7-8; CDR3 protein: CASSYFEFRSGGSSTDTQYF; CDR3 DNA: TGTGCCAGCAGCTACTTTGAATTCCGGAGCGGGGGGTCTAGCACAGATACGCAGTATTTT
clone size: NA; D gene: NA; J gene: TRBJ1-2; V gene: TRBV27; CDR3 protein: CASSHVGNYGYTF; CDR3 DNA: TGTGCCAGCTCTCACGTGGGGAACTATGGCTACACCTTC
clone size: NA; D gene: TRBD1; J gene: TRBJ2-7; V gene: TRBV6-5; CDR3 protein: CASNLDRAAYEQYF; CDR3 DNA: TGTGCCAGCAACCTTGACAGGGCCGCCTACGAGCAGTACTTC
clone size: once; D gene: NA; J gene: TRBJ1-1; V gene: TRBV2; CDR3 protein: CATTRAQNTEAFF; CDR3 DNA: TGTGCCACAACCAGGGCCCAGAACACTGAAGCTTTCTTT
clone size: NA; D gene: NA; J gene: TRBJ1-2; V gene: TRBV7-8; CDR3 protein: CASSFDSYGYTF; CDR3 DNA: TGTGCCAGCAGCTTCGACAGTTATGGCTACACCTTC
clone size: few; D gene: TRBD1; J gene: TRBJ1-5; V gene: TRBV3-1/TRBV3-2; CDR3 protein: CASSHSGQIINQPQHF; CDR3 DNA: TGTGCCAGCAGCCACTCGGGACAGATAATCAATCAGCCCCAGCATTTT
clone size: few; D gene: TRBD1; J gene: TRBJ1-1; V gene: TRBV6-5; CDR3 protein: CASSQYRGNTEAFF; CDR3 DNA: TGTGCCAGCAGCCAATACAGGGGGAACACTGAAGCTTTCTTT
clone size: NA; D gene: NA; J gene: TRBJ1-1; V gene: TRBV5-1; CDR3 protein: CASSSRMAEAFF; CDR3 DNA: TGCGCCAGCAGCTCGCGTATGGCTGAAGCTTTCTTT
clone size: NA; D gene: NA; J gene: TRBJ1-6; V gene: TRBV19; CDR3 protein: CASSTAIGSPLHF; CDR3 DNA: TGTGCCAGTAGCACCGCTATAGGTTCACCCCTCCACTTT
clone size: NA; D gene: NA; J gene: TRBJ2-7; V gene: TRBV5-1; CDR3 protein: CASSINRKAYEQYF; CDR3 DNA: TGCGCCAGCAGCATAAACAGGAAAGCCTACGAGCAGTACTTC
clone size: NA; D gene: NA; J gene: TRBJ2-3; V gene: TRBV12-2; CDR3 protein: CASRMGQGYTQYF; CDR3 DNA: TGTGCAAGTCGCATGGGACAGGGGTATACGCAGTATTTT
clone size: NA; D gene: NA; J gene: TRBJ2-7; V gene: TRBV21-1; CDR3 protein: CASSKYGQGEFCEQYF; CDR3 DNA: TGTGCCAGCAGCAAATATGGACAGGGAGAATTCTGCGAGCAGTACTTC
clone size: few; D gene: TRBD2; J gene: TRBJ2-3; V gene: TRBV12-5; CDR3 protein: CASGPGTSGTDTQYF; CDR3 DNA: TGTGCTAGTGGTCCCGGGACTAGCGGCACAGATACGCAGTATTTT
clone size: NA; D gene: NA; J gene: TRBJ2-6; V gene: TRBV4-3; CDR3 protein: CASSQELSVSGANVLTF; CDR3 DNA: TGCGCCAGCAGCCAAGAATTATCGGTGTCTGGGGCCAACGTCCTGACTTTC
clone size: NA; D gene: NA; J gene: TRBJ2-1; V gene: TRBV6-2/TRBV6-3; CDR3 protein: CASSSPRYNEQFF; CDR3 DNA: TGTGCCAGCAGTTCCCCTAGATACAATGAGCAGTTCTTC
clone size: NA; D gene: NA; J gene: TRBJ1-2; V gene: TRBV7-3; CDR3 protein: CASSSPGFLFYGYTF; CDR3 DNA: TGTGCCAGCAGCTCGCCAGGGTTCCTTTTCTATGGCTACACCTTC
clone size: NA; D gene: TRBD1; J gene: TRBJ1-5; V gene: TRBV7-2; CDR3 protein: CASSFGTGGPQHF; CDR3 DNA: TGTGCCAGCAGCTTCGGGACAGGGGGTCCCCAGCATTTT
clone size: NA; D gene: TRBD1; J gene: TRBJ2-3; V gene: TRBV24-1; CDR3 protein: CATSDSGRGPSDTQYF; CDR3 DNA: TGTGCCACCAGTGATTCTGGCAGGGGGCCGTCAGATACGCAGTATTTT
clone size: NA; D gene: NA; J gene: TRBJ2-1; V gene: TRBV2; CDR3 protein: CASSPEPLPNEQFF; CDR3 DNA: TGTGCCAGCTCACCCGAGCCCCTCCCCAATGAGCAGTTCTTC
clone size: NA; D gene: NA; J gene: TRBJ1-2; V gene: TRBV4-1; CDR3 protein: CASSPRDGYGYTF; CDR3 DNA: TGCGCCAGCAGCCCCAGGGACGGCTATGGCTACACCTTC
clone size: NA; D gene: TRBD2; J gene: TRBJ2-3; V gene: TRBV24-1; CDR3 protein: CATGTSGGYRVDTQYF; CDR3 DNA: TGTGCCACCGGGACTAGCGGGGGCTACCGGGTCGATACGCAGTATTTT
clone size: NA; D gene: TRBD1; J gene: TRBJ2-1; V gene: TRBV2; CDR3 protein: CAYRGNNEQFF; CDR3 DNA: TGTGCCTACAGGGGAAACAATGAGCAGTTCTTC
clone size: NA; D gene: TRBD2; J gene: TRBJ2-3; V gene: TRBV10-2; CDR3 protein: CASNRGGVDTQYF; CDR3 DNA: TGCGCCAGTAACCGGGGGGGGGTAGATACGCAGTATTTT
clone size: few; D gene: NA; J gene: TRBJ1-3; V gene: TRBV21-1; CDR3 protein: CASSNDSGNTIYF; CDR3 DNA: TGTGCCAGCAGCAACGACTCTGGAAACACCATATATTTT
clone size: NA; D gene: NA; J gene: TRBJ2-5; V gene: TRBV24-1; CDR3 protein: CATSDYGAYPMGGTQYF; CDR3 DNA: TGTGCCACCAGTGATTACGGGGCATATCCGATGGGGGGGACCCAGTACTTC
clone size: NA; D gene: NA; J gene: TRBJ2-2; V gene: TRBV9; CDR3 protein: CASSVEGYTGELFF; CDR3 DNA: TGTGCCAGCAGCGTAGAGGGGTACACCGGGGAGCTGTTTTTT
clone size: once; D gene: TRBD1; J gene: TRBJ2-3; V gene: TRBV7-3; CDR3 protein: CASSSGQADTQYF; CDR3 DNA: TGTGCCAGCAGCTCGGGACAGGCAGATACGCAGTATTTT
clone size: NA; D gene: TRBD1; J gene: TRBJ1-5; V gene: TRBV5-8; CDR3 protein: CASSPGQGGQPQHF; CDR3 DNA: TGTGCCAGCAGTCCCGGACAGGGTGGCCAGCCCCAGCATTTT
clone size: NA; D gene: TRBD1; J gene: TRBJ2-1; V gene: TRBV7-3; CDR3 protein: CASSLRQGSNEQFF; CDR3 DNA: TGTGCCAGCAGCTTAAGACAGGGAAGCAATGAGCAGTTCTTC
clone size: NA; D gene: NA; J gene: TRBJ2-7; V gene: TRBV12-3/TRBV12-4; CDR3 protein: CASSFSAGGEQYF; CDR3 DNA: TGTGCCAGCAGTTTCTCAGCCGGGGGCGAGCAGTACTTC
clone size: few; D gene: TRBD1; J gene: TRBJ1-1; V gene: TRBV19; CDR3 protein: CASSTRTGRFPNTEAFF; CDR3 DNA: TGTGCCAGTAGTACGCGGACAGGAAGATTCCCAAACACTGAAGCTTTCTTT
clone size: NA; D gene: TRBD1; J gene: TRBJ2-1; V gene: TRBV27; CDR3 protein: CASSSGTGYEQFF; CDR3 DNA: TGTGCCAGCAGCTCCGGGACAGGGTATGAGCAGTTCTTC
clone size: NA; D gene: NA; J gene: TRBJ1-5; V gene: TRBV6-2/TRBV6-3; CDR3 protein: CASSKPLDPIYPRPQHF; CDR3 DNA: TGTGCCAGCAGTAAACCGTTGGACCCTATTTACCCTCGGCCCCAGCATTTT
clone size: few; D gene: TRBD1; J gene: TRBJ2-7; V gene: TRBV12-5; CDR3 protein: CASGRGQGNEQYF; CDR3 DNA: TGTGCTAGTGGCCGGGGACAGGGAAACGAGCAGTACTTC
clone size: once; D gene: NA; J gene: TRBJ1-1; V gene: TRBV6-5; CDR3 protein: CASISIFLGSTEAFF; CDR3 DNA: TGTGCCAGCATCTCGATTTTTCTGGGGAGCACTGAAGCTTTCTTT
clone size: NA; D gene: TRBD2; J gene: TRBJ2-6; V gene: TRBV7-2; CDR3 protein: CASSPSGGKGSGANVLTF; CDR3 DNA: TGTGCCAGCAGCCCTTCGGGGGGAAAGGGCTCTGGGGCCAACGTCCTGACTTTC
clone size: NA; D gene: NA; J gene: TRBJ1-4; V gene: TRBV21-1; CDR3 protein: CASSKGPSGTGIMYYEKLFF; CDR3 DNA: TGTGCCAGCAGCAAGGGTCCATCCGGGACAGGGATTATGTATTATGAAAAACTGTTTTTT
clone size: NA; D gene: NA; J gene: TRBJ2-1; V gene: TRBV6-5; CDR3 protein: CASSYASTTHEQFF; CDR3 DNA: TGTGCCAGCAGTTACGCGTCGACAACTCATGAGCAGTTCTTC
clone size: NA; D gene: NA; J gene: TRBJ2-5; V gene: TRBV7-9; CDR3 protein: CASSPPSLGETQYF; CDR3 DNA: TGTGCCAGCAGCCCACCCTCCCTCGGAGAGACCCAGTACTTC
clone size: NA; D gene: NA; J gene: TRBJ2-5; V gene: TRBV15; CDR3 protein: CATSRAQALGETQYF; CDR3 DNA: TGTGCCACCAGCAGAGCGCAGGCATTAGGGGAGACCCAGTACTTC
clone size: NA; D gene: TRBD1; J gene: TRBJ1-4; V gene: TRBV6-6; CDR3 protein: CASRLSGTGEEKLFF; CDR3 DNA: TGTGCCAGCAGACTATCCGGGACAGGGGAAGAAAAACTGTTTTTT
clone size: NA; D gene: NA; J gene: TRBJ1-5; V gene: TRBV6-5; CDR3 protein: CASSHPGDQPQHF; CDR3 DNA: TGTGCCAGCAGTCATCCAGGGGATCAGCCCCAGCATTTT
clone size: once; D gene: NA; J gene: TRBJ1-1; V gene: TRBV6-6; CDR3 protein: CASSDPTNTEAFF; CDR3 DNA: TGTGCCAGCAGTGATCCGACGAACACTGAAGCTTTCTTT
clone size: NA; D gene: NA; J gene: TRBJ1-2; V gene: TRBV6-5; CDR3 protein: CAGYYGTGNYGYTF; CDR3 DNA: TGTGCCGGATACTACGGGACGGGGAACTATGGCTACACCTTC
clone size: NA; D gene: NA; J gene: TRBJ1-4; V gene: TRBV19; CDR3 protein: CASSITGALNEKLFF; CDR3 DNA: TGTGCCAGTAGTATTACCGGGGCCCTTAATGAAAAACTGTTTTTT
clone size: NA; D gene: TRBD1; J gene: TRBJ1-1; V gene: TRBV5-4; CDR3 protein: CASSSTDRGNTEAFF; CDR3 DNA: TGTGCCAGCAGCTCGACGGACAGGGGGAACACTGAAGCTTTCTTT
clone size: NA; D gene: NA; J gene: TRBJ1-4; V gene: TRBV7-9; CDR3 protein: CASSLGEGEKLFF; CDR3 DNA: TGTGCCAGCAGCTTAGGAGAGGGGGAAAAACTGTTTTTT
clone size: NA; D gene: NA; J gene: TRBJ1-1; V gene: TRBV3-1/TRBV3-2; CDR3 protein: CASSPGRGTEAFF; CDR3 DNA: TGTGCCAGCAGCCCCGGTAGGGGCACTGAAGCTTTCTTT
clone size: NA; D gene: NA; J gene: TRBJ2-3; V gene: TRBV24-1; CDR3 protein: CATSDFRAAGKTTDTQYF; CDR3 DNA: TGTGCCACCAGTGATTTCAGGGCAGCAGGGAAGACCACAGATACGCAGTATTTT
clone size: once; D gene: TRBD2; J gene: TRBJ2-1; V gene: TRBV29-1; CDR3 protein: CSAVAGGQNNEQFF; CDR3 DNA: TGCAGCGCCGTAGCGGGGGGCCAAAACAATGAGCAGTTCTTC
clone size: once; D gene: NA; J gene: TRBJ2-7; V gene: TRBV7-2; CDR3 protein: CASSTNPGGSYEQYF; CDR3 DNA: TGTGCCAGCAGCACTAACCCAGGCGGCTCCTACGAGCAGTACTTC